These 18 T cell receptor beta chains originate from one sample sequenced in a study of CD8+ T cells in alopecia areata. The treatment is: oral pan-JAK inhibitor, 5-10 mg twice daily. Reverse transcription of extracted RNA yielded cDNA, which provided the sequencing template. Only in-frame clones appear in the TCRdb table, and some are missing; sequencing was by immunoSEQ multiplex PCR. The sample has about 210,000 clones, roughly two fifths seen once. Sequenced here: CD4+ T cells sorted from blood, sampled at approximately week 36, from a patient treated with tofacitinib. All receptors derive from a human donor with alopecia areata.

The genes are TRBV18 and TRBJ1-5; D not certain. CDR3 length: 15 amino acids. V gave up 4 bases and J gave up 3 bases, with 13 bases separating them. Germline assignment: CDR1 KGHSH and CDR2 LQKENI. The CDR3 DNA reads as TGTGCCAGCTCACATACAAATTTGGACAATCAGCCCCAGCATTTT. Translating gives CASSHTNLDNQPQHF.

This clone came up once. The chain employs TRBV7-6 and TRBJ2-5, with TRBD2 matching 11 bases. Germline V lookup: CDR1 SGHVS, CDR2 FNYEAQ. This CDR3 is 16 amino acids long. V lost 5 bases, J lost 3 bases, and 8 bases stayed unmatched. CDR3 sequence: CASSLTPGLAEETQYF. CDR3 coding DNA: TGTGCCAGCAGCCTAACACCGGGACTAGCGGAAGAGACCCAGTACTTC.

The chain is built from TRBV5-1 and TRBJ2-7; no clear D gene. Trimming stripped 0 bases from V and 10 bases from J, with 20 bases between. This CDR3 has 15 residues. The germline gives CDR1 SGHRS, CDR2 YFSETQ. This chain's CDR3 is CASSLGHTQDGRQYF. In DNA, the CDR3 is TGCGCCAGCAGCTTGGGGCACACCCAGGATGGCAGACAGTACTTC.

The CDR3 DNA sequence: TGTGCCAGCAGCCAAGAGTCTTCGGGAGATTATTACAATGAGCAGTTCTTC. Translated, it gives CASSQESSGDYYNEQFF. The chain has TRBV4-2 and TRBJ2-1, with a weak D call TRBD2 (6 bases). The germline V gene encodes CDR1 LGHNA and CDR2 YNFKEQ. The V gene lost 0 bases and the J gene lost 4 bases, with 16 bases spanning the gap. CDR3 length equals 17 residues.

V is TRBV7-9 and J is TRBJ2-2; TRBD2 is a possible D gene (6 bases). The CDR3 covers 16 residues. The V end lost 2 bases, the J end lost 1 base, and 11 bases lay between the germline ends. The V gene's germline CDR1 is SEHNR and CDR2 FQNEAQ (reference sequence). The CDR3 spells CASSLIGLLNTGELFF. The CDR3 nucleotides read TGTGCCAGCAGCTTAATCGGACTATTGAACACCGGGGAGCTGTTTTTT. Full variable domain (outside the CDR3, taken from reference TRBV7-9 and TRBJ2-2): DTGVSQNPRHKITKRGQNVTFRCDPISEHNRLYWYRQTLGQGPEFLTYFQNEAQLEKSRLLSDRFSAERPKGSFSTLEIQRTEQGDSAMYLCASSLIGLLNTGELFFGEGSRLTVL.

The V and J genes are TRBV7-3 and TRBJ2-7; TRBD1 is a possible D gene (5 bases). CDR1 is SGHTA, CDR2 FQGTGA, per germline. This CDR3 has 13 amino acids. Between the trimmed V and J ends, which lost 6 bases and 6 bases, there was a span of 15 bases. In DNA form, the CDR3 reads TGTGCCAGCAGTTTCCACAGGCAGAGCGAGCAGTACTTC. Translating it yields CASSFHRQSEQYF.

This clone was detected a few times. This rearrangement joins TRBV9 to TRBJ2-1, with TRBD1 matching over 8 bases. The CDR3 loop spans 15 amino acids. From germline, CDR1 is SGDLS and CDR2 YYNGEE. V lost 0 bases and J lost 6; bases outside the gene matches: 5. In DNA form, the CDR3 reads TGTGCCAGCAGCGTAGCTGGACAGGGAGGCAATGAGCAGTTCTTC. Amino acid sequence: CASSVAGQGGNEQFF.

This chain connects TRBV7-2 to TRBJ2-5, with D tentatively TRBD1 (6 bases). Deletions cut 1 base from V and 5 bases from J, with 11 bases between. Germline assignment: CDR1 SGHTA and CDR2 FQGNSA. The CDR3 length is 14 residues. CDR3 bases: TGTGCCAGCAGCTTAGGGCCAGGGGAGGAGACCCAGTACTTC. As protein: CASSLGPGEETQYF.

The V gene is TRBV30, the J gene TRBJ1-2; 10 bases fit TRBD1. CDR1 is GTSNPN, CDR2 SVGIG, per germline (reference sequence). The V gene end was trimmed by 2 bases and the J gene end by 5 bases; junction bases not matched to a gene: 5. This CDR3 has 14 amino acids. The CDR3 here is CAWSYRTGGYGYTF. The DNA of the CDR3 is TGTGCCTGGAGTTACCGGACAGGGGGTTATGGCTACACCTTC.

This clone was observed a single time. This sequence joins TRBV30 and TRBJ1-1, with D uncertain. The germline CDR1 and CDR2 sequences are GTSNPN and SVGIG (reference sequence). V gave up 7 bases and J gave up 7 bases, with 13 bases separating them. This CDR3 has 11 amino acids. Written as DNA, the CDR3 is TGTGCCTCCCTCTTGGAGAATGAAGCTTTCTTT. As protein: CASLLENEAFF.

This rearrangement joins TRBV7-6 to TRBJ2-6, with 8 bases that match TRBD1. After removal of 5 bases from V and 2 bases from J, the junction contained 8 bases not matched to a gene. The germline V gene encodes CDR1 SGHVS and CDR2 FNYEAQ. This CDR3 region has 17 residues. The CDR3 DNA sequence: TGTGCCAGCAGCCCCCGACAGGGGAGAGCTGGGGCCAACGTCCTGACTTTC. Translated, it gives CASSPRQGRAGANVLTF.

This clone was detected a few times. The genes are TRBV29-1 and TRBJ1-2, with 7 nucleotides matching TRBD1. The CDR3 sequence is 11 residues long. CDR1 and CDR2 (germline): SQVTM, ANQGSEA. The V segment lost 7 bases and the J segment 4 bases; nucleotides outside the gene matches: 3. CDR3 loop: CSGQGGYGYTF. Here the CDR3 DNA reads TGCAGCGGCCAGGGGGGCTATGGCTACACCTTC.

As concerns this clone: This same CDR3 is encoded by further DNA sequences in the sample. The CDR3: CSVVGLAGADTQYF. CDR3 bases: TGCAGCGTTGTAGGGTTAGCGGGTGCAGATACGCAGTATTTT. The rearrangement joins TRBV29-1 to TRBJ2-3; 7 bases are a match to TRBD2. The germline V gene has CDR1 SQVTM and CDR2 ANQGSEA. V lost 4 bases, J lost 4 bases, and 8 bases stayed unmatched. The CDR3 contains 14 residues.

This clone has only a few counts. The rearrangement uses TRBV19 and TRBJ1-4; D unclear. The germline V gene has CDR1 LNHDA and CDR2 SQIVND (reference sequence). The CDR3 is 13 residues long. V lost 4 bases to trimming and J lost 2 bases, with 5 bases between them. CDR3 in DNA: TGTGCCAGTAGTAGGACCACTAATGAAAAACTGTTTTTT. This codes for CASSRTTNEKLFF.

This chain joins TRBV7-2 and TRBJ2-7; TRBD1 matches 8 bases. This CDR3 comprises 14 residues. J lost 6 bases, V lost 1 base, and 5 bases had no gene match. CDR1 is SGHTA and CDR2 is FQGNSA in the germline V gene. CDR3 sequence: CASSLGRTGIEQYF. CDR3 nucleotides: TGTGCCAGCAGCTTAGGGAGGACAGGGATCGAGCAGTACTTC.

The chain employs TRBV18 and TRBJ1-5; D possibly corresponds to TRBD1 (6 bases). Germline V CDR1 and CDR2: KGHSH, LQKENI. V was pared by 5 bases and J by 6 bases, with 17 bases between. This CDR3 is built from 15 residues. CDR3 amino acids: CASSSQQGLGQPQHF. CDR3 nucleotides: TGTGCCAGCTCATCTCAACAGGGCTTAGGTCAGCCCCAGCATTTT.

The V gene is TRBV29-1, the J gene TRBJ2-5, with a possible D match to TRBD1 (5 bases). The CDR3 is made up of 12 amino acids. The germline CDR1 and CDR2 sequences are SQVTM and ANQGSEA. V lost 3 bases to trimming and J lost 2 bases, with 7 bases between them. As DNA, the CDR3 is TGCAGCGTTGAGGCAGGGCAAGAGACCCAGTACTTC. This encodes CSVEAGQETQYF.

The gene calls are TRBV29-1 and TRBJ2-7, with 7 nucleotides matching TRBD1. The V gene's germline CDR1 is SQVTM and CDR2 ANQGSEA. The CDR3 is 11 amino acids. J was trimmed by 4 bases and V by 7 bases; bases with no gene match: 4. The CDR3 loop is CSAGQKYEQYF. The CDR3 region has the DNA TGCAGCGCGGGACAGAAATACGAGCAGTACTTC.